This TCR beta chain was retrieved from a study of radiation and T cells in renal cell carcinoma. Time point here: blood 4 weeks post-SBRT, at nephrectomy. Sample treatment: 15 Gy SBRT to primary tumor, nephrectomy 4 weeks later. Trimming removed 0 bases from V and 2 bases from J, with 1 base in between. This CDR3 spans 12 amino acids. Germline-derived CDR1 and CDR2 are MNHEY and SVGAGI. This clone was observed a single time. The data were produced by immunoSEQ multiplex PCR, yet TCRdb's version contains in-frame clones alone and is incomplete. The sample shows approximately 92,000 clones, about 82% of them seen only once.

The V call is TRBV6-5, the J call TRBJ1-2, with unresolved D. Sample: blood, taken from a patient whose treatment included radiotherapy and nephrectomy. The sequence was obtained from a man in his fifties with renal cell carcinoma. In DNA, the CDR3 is TGTGCCAGCAGTTACTCCAACTATGGCTACACCTTC. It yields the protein CASSYSNYGYTF.